This is a list of T cell receptor beta chains from one sample in a study of T cell changes during pregnancy in multiple sclerosis. Repertoires were generated with immunoSEQ multiplex PCR, while TCRdb's copy carries only in-frame clones and drops some. The sample lists about 32,000 clones; more than 70% were seen once. This specimen consisted of CD4+ T cells from peripheral blood mononuclear cells, obtained after pregnancy. These receptors were obtained from a female donor in good health, enrolled as a control in a pregnancy study. Both conserved end residues are trimmed from each CDR3. Only part of the rows carry a size: once, few, many, or a class if the clone is expanded.

>TRBV6-5|.
ASSIGHSAGTQY
>TRBV7-2|.
ASSFPGQPDTQY
>TRBV10-2|.
ASHRRLATSTDTQY
>TRBV28|.
ASSSLLRVWYEQY
>TRBV28|few
ASSFTTPPEAF
>TRBV18|.
ASSLAGGYEQY
>TRBV6-1|once
ASSGLDNSPLH
>TRBV4-3|few
ASSQDSRNTEAF
>TRBV7-2|.
ASSLSLEKQF
>TRBV7-2|.
ASSLRRGGPSSYEQY
>TRBV6-6|.
ASSYFTPANEKLF
>TRBV7-9|.
ASSPKGTSGLLEQY
>TRBV4-3|.
ASSQDTGRDEQY
>TRBV5-1|once
ASSSGTGGNQPQH
>TRBV7-6|.
ASSLVAGGYQETQY
>TRBV15|.
ATGPGARQGEKLF
>TRBV6-6|once
ASRPNPQGYGYT
>TRBV19|.
ASSIASLAQH
>TRBV11-2|.
ASSLDLKLSNQPQH
>TRBV28|.
ASSTGPRGYT
>TRBV6-5|.
ASSFQLAGGSYEQY
>TRBV7-2|.
ASSPTGTGVNEQY
>TRBV29-1|.
SVGSGRTQY
>TRBV15|.
ATSRDQQMNTGELF
>TRBV7-9|.
ASSAGLAGEYEQY
>TRBV5-1|.
ASSRDGQRGAQETQY
>TRBV6-1|.
ASTLSGGGPDTQY
>TRBV7-2|.
ASSLGFQGGQPQH
>TRBV7-3|.
ARGLAGGRDTQY
>TRBV27|.
ASSMSGVSSYNEQF
>TRBV27|.
ASSSDIRSNQPQH
>TRBV7-9|.
ASSLGGQSYEQY
>TRBV7-8|.
ASSSGGGFSYEQY
>TRBV27|.
ASRYGAGVTDTQY
>TRBV5-1|.
ASLGLNTEAF
>TRBV11-2|.
ASSLSGSTDTQY
>TRBV15|few
ATSRDRRAGEQY
>TRBV7-9|.
ASSSFAGGNYGYT
>TRBV23-1|.
ASSQTYRGSSYNSPLH
>TRBV19|.
ASSRLYTEAF
>TRBV27|.
ASSFVSGRGPGELF
>TRBV5-4|.
ASSSGPASYGYT
>TRBV7-2|.
ASSLASGGANEQY
>TRBV6-1|.
ASSEQGHDEQY
>TRBV6-1|.
ASSATSGGNTGELF
>TRBV13|.
ASSLGQGNTEAF
>TRBV5-6|.
ASSLVGATTEAF
>TRBV9|.
ASSVGDPTSGRAYEQY
>TRBV7-2|once
ASSLVGSGYT
>TRBV11-2|.
ASSWLVSGRDKNIQY
>TRBV6-1|.
ASIRTGWENTEAF
>TRBV21-1|.
ASSRSRDREFRGLSGANVLT
>TRBV10-3|.
AIRMGQGVNSPLH
>TRBV5-1|.
ASSLVGQGYGYT
>TRBV19|few
ASSRTGVNQPQH